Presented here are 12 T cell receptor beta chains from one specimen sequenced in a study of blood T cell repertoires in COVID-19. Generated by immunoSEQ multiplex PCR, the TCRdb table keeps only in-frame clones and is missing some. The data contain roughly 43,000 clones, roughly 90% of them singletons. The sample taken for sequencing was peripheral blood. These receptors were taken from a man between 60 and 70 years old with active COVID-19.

The CDR3 coding sequence is TGCGCCAGCAGCTTAAATGTGTGGGACAGCTACATCCAGCAGTACTTC. Its protein is CASSLNVWDSYIQQYF. The rearrangement joins TRBV5-1 to TRBJ2-7, with 7 bases identical to TRBD1. The germline CDR1 and CDR2 sequences are SGHRS and YFSETQ. The CDR3 loop spans 16 amino acids. With V trimmed by 2 bases and J by 8 bases, 16 bases remained unmatched.

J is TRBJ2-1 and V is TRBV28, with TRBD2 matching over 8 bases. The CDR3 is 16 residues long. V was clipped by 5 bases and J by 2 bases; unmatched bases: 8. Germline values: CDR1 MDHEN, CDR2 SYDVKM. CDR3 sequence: CASSPVPGLAYNEQFF. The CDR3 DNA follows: TGTGCCAGCAGTCCTGTGCCGGGACTAGCCTACAATGAGCAGTTCTTC.

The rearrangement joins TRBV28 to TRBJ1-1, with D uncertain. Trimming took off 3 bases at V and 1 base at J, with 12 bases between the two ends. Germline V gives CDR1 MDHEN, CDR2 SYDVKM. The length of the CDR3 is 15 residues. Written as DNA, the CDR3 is TGTGCCAGCAGTTTTTCCATGGTCGGGAACACTGAAGCTTTCTTT. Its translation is CASSFSMVGNTEAFF.

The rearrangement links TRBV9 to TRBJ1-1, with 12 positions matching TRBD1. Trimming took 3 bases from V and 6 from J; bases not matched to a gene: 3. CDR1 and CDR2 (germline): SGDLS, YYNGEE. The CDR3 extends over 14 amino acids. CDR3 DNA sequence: TGTGCCAGCAGCGCGGGACAGGGGGCTTCTGAAGCTTTCTTT. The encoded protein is CASSAGQGASEAFF.

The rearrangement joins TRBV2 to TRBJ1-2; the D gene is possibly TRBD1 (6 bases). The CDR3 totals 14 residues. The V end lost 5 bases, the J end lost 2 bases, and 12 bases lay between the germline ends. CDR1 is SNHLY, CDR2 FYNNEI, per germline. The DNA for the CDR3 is TGTGCCAGCAGTTCCGGGACATCCAACTATGGCTACACCTTC. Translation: CASSSGTSNYGYTF.

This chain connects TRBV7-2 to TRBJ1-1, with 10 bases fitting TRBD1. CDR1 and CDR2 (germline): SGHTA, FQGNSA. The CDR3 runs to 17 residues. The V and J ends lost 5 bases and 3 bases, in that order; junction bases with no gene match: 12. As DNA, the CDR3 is TGTGCCAGCAGCGCGGGACAGGGGCGATTTTTGGACACTGAAGCTTTCTTT. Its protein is CASSAGQGRFLDTEAFF.

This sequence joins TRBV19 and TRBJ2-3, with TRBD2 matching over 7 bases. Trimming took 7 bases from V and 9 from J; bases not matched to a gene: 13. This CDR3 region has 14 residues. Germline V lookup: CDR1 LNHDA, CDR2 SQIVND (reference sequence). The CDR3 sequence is CASTTGREFVTQYF. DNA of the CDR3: TGTGCCAGTACCACGGGGCGGGAGTTTGTCACGCAGTATTTT.

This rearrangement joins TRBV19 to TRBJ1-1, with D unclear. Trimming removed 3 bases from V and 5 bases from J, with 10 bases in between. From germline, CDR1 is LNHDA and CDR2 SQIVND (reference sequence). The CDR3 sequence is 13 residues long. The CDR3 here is CASSMVGGTEAFF. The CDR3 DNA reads TGTGCCAGTAGTATGGTCGGCGGAACTGAAGCTTTCTTT.

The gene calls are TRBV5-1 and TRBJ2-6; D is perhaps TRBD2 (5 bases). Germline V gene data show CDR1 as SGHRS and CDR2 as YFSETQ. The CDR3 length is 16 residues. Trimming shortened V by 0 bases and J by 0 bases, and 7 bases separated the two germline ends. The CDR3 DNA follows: TGCGCCAGCAGCTTGGACGGGAACTCTGGGGCCAACGTCCTGACTTTC. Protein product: CASSLDGNSGANVLTF.

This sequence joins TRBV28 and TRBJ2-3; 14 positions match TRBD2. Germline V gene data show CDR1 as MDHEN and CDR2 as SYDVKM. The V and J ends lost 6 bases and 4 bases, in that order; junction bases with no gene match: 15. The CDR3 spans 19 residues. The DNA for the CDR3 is TGTGCCAGCAGAAAGCCGGGACAGGGACTAGCGGGAGTGTCAGATACGCAGTATTTT. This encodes CASRKPGQGLAGVSDTQYF.

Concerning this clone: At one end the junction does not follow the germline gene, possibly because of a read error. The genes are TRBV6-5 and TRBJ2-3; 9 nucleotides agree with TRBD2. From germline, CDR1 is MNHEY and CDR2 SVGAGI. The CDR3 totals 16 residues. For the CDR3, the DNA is TGTGCCAGCAGTAACTCAATTCCTAGCGGGACCTCGCGGCAGTATTTT. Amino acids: CASSNSIPSGTSRQYF.

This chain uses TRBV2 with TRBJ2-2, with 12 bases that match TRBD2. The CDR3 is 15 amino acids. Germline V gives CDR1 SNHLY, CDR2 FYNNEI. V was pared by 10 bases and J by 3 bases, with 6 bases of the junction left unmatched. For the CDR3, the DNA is TGTGCCACCACGACTAGCGGGAGAGACACCGGGGAGCTGTTTTTT. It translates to CATTTSGRDTGELFF.